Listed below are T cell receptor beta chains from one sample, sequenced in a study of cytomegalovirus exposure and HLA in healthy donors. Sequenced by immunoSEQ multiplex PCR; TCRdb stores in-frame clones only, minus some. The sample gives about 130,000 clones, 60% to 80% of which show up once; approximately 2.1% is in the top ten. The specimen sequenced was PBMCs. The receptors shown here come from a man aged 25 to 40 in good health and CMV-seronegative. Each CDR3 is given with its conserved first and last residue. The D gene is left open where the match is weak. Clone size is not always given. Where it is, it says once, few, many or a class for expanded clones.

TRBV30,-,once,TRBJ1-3,CAWGQRNTIYF,TGTGCCTGGGGCCAGAGAAACACCATATATTTT
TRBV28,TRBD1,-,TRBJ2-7,CASSLTGQGSYEQYF,TGTGCCAGCAGTTTAACGGGACAGGGCTCCTACGAGCAGTACTTC
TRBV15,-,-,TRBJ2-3,CATSRDLGPSKTDPRGSKQYF,TGTGCCACCAGCAGAGATCTAGGGCCATCGAAGACAGACCCAAGGGGTAGTAAGCAGTATTTT
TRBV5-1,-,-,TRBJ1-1,CASSLALGLEAFF,TGCGCCAGCAGCTTGGCGCTGGGGCTTGAAGCTTTCTTT
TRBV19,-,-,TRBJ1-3,CASSPLADSGNTIYF,TGTGCCAGTAGCCCTCTCGCGGACTCTGGAAACACCATATATTTT
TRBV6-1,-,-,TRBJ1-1,CASSTHGPEGTEAFF,TGTGCCAGCAGCACACACGGTCCCGAGGGCACTGAAGCTTTCTTT
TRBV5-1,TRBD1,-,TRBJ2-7,CASSSGTAAYEQYF,TGCGCCAGCAGCTCCGGGACAGCGGCCTACGAGCAGTACTTC
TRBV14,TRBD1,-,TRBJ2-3,CASSQVDREKKYF,TGTGCCAGCAGCCAAGTTGACAGGGAAAAAAAGTATTTT
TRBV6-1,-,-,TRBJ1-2,CASSELGRGNGYTF,TGTGCCAGCAGTGAATTAGGCCGAGGGAATGGCTACACCTTC
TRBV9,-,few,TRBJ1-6,CASSPRGDSNSPLHF,TGTGCCAGCAGCCCGCGGGGAGACTCGAATTCACCCCTCCACTTT
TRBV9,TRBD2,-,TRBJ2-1,CASSVDSGSYNEQFF,TGTGCCAGCAGCGTAGATAGCGGGAGCTACAATGAGCAGTTCTTC
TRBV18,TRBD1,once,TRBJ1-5,CASSPTGAGNQPQHF,TGTGCCAGCTCACCGACAGGGGCGGGGAATCAGCCCCAGCATTTT
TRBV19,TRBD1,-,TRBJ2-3,CATSPGGLRTDTQYF,TGTGCCACTTCCCCAGGGGGCTTAAGAACAGATACGCAGTATTTT
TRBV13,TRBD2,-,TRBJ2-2,CASSFPAGTGELFF,TGTGCCAGCAGCTTCCCAGCGGGAACCGGGGAGCTGTTTTTT
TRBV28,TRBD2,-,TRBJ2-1,CASSSSGQVMDEQFF,TGTGCCAGCAGTTCTAGCGGGCAAGTGATGGATGAGCAGTTCTTC
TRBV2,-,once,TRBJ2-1,CASSRDNYNEQFF,TGTGCCAGCAGTCGGGACAACTACAATGAGCAGTTCTTC
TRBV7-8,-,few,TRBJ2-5,CASSPRRVQETQYF,TGTGCCAGCAGCCCCCGGAGGGTCCAAGAGACCCAGTACTTC
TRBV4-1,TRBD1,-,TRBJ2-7,CASSPSGRGPNEQYF,TGCGCCAGCAGCCCATCTGGCAGGGGGCCGAACGAGCAGTACTTC
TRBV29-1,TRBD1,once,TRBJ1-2,CSVGDRVVSYGYTF,TGCAGCGTGGGAGACAGGGTCGTTAGCTATGGCTACACCTTC
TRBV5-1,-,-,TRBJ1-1,CASSLAVREGTEAFF,TGCGCCAGCAGCTTGGCCGTCAGGGAGGGCACTGAAGCTTTCTTT
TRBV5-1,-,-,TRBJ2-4,CASSFSLAKNIQYF,TGCGCCAGCAGCTTCTCTTTAGCCAAAAACATTCAGTACTTC
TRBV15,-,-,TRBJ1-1,CATSREIAGYTEAFF,TGTGCCACCAGCAGAGAAATTGCAGGGTACACTGAAGCTTTCTTT